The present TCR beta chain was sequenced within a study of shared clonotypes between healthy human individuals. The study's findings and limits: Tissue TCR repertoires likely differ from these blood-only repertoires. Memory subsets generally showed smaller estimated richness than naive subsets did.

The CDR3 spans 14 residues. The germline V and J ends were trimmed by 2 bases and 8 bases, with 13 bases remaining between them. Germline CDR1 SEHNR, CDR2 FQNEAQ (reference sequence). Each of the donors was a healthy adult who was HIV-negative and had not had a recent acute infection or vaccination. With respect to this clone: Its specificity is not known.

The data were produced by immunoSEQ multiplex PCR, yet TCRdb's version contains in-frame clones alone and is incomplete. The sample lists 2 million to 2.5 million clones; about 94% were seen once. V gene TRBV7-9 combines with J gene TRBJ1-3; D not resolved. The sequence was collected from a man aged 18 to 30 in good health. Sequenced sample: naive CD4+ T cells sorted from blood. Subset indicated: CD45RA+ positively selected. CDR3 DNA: TGTGCCAGCAGCTTAAATGTTCTCCGGGACACCATATATTTT. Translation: CASSLNVLRDTIYF.